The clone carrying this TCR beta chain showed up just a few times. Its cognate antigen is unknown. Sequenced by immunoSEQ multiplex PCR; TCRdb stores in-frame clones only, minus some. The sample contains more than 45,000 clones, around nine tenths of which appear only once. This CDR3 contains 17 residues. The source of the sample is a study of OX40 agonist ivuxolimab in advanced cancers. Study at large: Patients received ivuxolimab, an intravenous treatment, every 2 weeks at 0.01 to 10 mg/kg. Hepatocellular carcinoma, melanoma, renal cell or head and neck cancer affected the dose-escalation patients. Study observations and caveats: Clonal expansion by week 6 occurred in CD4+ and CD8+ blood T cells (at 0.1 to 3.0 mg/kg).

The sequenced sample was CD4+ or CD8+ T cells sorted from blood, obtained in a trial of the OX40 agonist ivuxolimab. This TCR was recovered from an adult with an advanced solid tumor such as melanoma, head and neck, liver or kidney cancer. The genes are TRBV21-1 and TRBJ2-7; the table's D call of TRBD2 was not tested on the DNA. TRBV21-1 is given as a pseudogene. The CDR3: CASSKGGASGGGNEQYF. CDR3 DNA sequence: TGTGCCAGCAGCAAAGGAGGGGCCAGCGGGGGCGGGAACGAGCAGTACTTC.